These T cell receptor beta chains were read from a single sample in a study of shared clonotypes between healthy human individuals. Some clones are missing from TCRdb's copy, which holds only in-frame ones; the method was immunoSEQ multiplex PCR. In the table there are 2,500,000 or so clones, roughly 92% of which are singletons. The material sequenced was naive CD4+ T cells from PBMCs. These receptor sequences come from a man aged 18 to 30 in good health. Some clones in this sample may be carry-over from other donors' samples. CDR3s include the opening cysteine and the closing phenylalanine or tryptophan. The D gene is left open where the match is weak. Rows may omit the clone size; those that give it use once, few, many or a size class.

TRBV7-9	TRBJ2-3	-	-	TGTGCCAGCAGCTTAGCCAATTCCCCCACAGATACGCAGTATTTT	CASSLANSPTDTQYF
TRBV19	TRBJ1-2	-	-	TGTGCCAGTAGTATCTCCTTCCCGGTCTATGGCTACACCTTC	CASSISFPVYGYTF
TRBV18	TRBJ1-4	-	-	TGTGCCAGCTCGCGGGGACCAGGCAATGAAAAACTGTTTTTT	CASSRGPGNEKLFF
TRBV6-5	TRBJ1-5	-	-	TGTGCCAGCAGTTCCGCCGGGACATCTCCTCAGCATTTT	CASSSAGTSPQHF
TRBV4-1	TRBJ2-2	once	-	TGCGCCAGCAGCCAAGTTCCTAGGGCCGGGGAGCTGTTTTTT	CASSQVPRAGELFF
TRBV7-6	TRBJ2-3	-	TRBD2	TGTGCCAGCAGCTTAATCGGGAGGGGTGGTGCAGATACGCAGTATTTT	CASSLIGRGGADTQYF
TRBV18	TRBJ2-7	-	-	TGTGCCAGCTCACCGAGTCTCGAGCAGTACTTC	CASSPSLEQYF
TRBV5-1	TRBJ2-7	few	-	TGCGCCAGCAGCTTGGGGGGGTACGAGCAGTACTTC	CASSLGGYEQYF
TRBV4-1	TRBJ2-1	-	TRBD2	TGCGCCAGCAGCCCGGGACTAGCGGGTCTACAGAGCTCCTACAATGAGCAGTTCTTC	CASSPGLAGLQSSYNEQFF
TRBV10-2	TRBJ1-1	-	TRBD1	TGCGCCAGCAGTCGGGGACAGGGGGTCACTGAAGCTTTCTTT	CASSRGQGVTEAFF
TRBV4-3	TRBJ2-7	once	TRBD2	TGCGCCAGCAGCCAAGACTTGGCTAGCGGGAGATACGAGCAGTACTTC	CASSQDLASGRYEQYF
TRBV10-3	TRBJ2-2	-	-	TGTGCCATCAAGCCAGCGGGACAGCGGGACACCGGGGAGCTGTTTTTT	CAIKPAGQRDTGELFF
TRBV28	TRBJ2-3	-	-	TGTGCCAGCAGTCCGAACACAGGCACAGATACGCAGTATTTT	CASSPNTGTDTQYF
TRBV10-3	TRBJ2-5	-	-	TGTGCCATCAGTGAGTCCGAGACCCAGTACTTC	CAISESETQYF
TRBV11-2	TRBJ2-5	-	-	TGTGCCAGCAGCCGGACAGAAGAGACCCAGTACTTC	CASSRTEETQYF
TRBV5-4	TRBJ2-7	-	TRBD2	TGTGCCAGCGGAGCGGGGATCTCCTACGAGCAGTACTTC	CASGAGISYEQYF
TRBV5-8	TRBJ2-1	-	-	TGTGCCAGCAGCTGGCCCGGGACGATGCAGTTCTTC	CASSWPGTMQFF
TRBV28	TRBJ2-7	-	TRBD2	TGTGCCAGCAGGGCTAGCGGCTACGAGCAGTACTTC	CASRASGYEQYF
TRBV7-9	TRBJ2-7	-	-	TGTGCCAGCAGCTTAGGGGGGGGCTTCGCCGAGCAGTACTTC	CASSLGGGFAEQYF
TRBV15	TRBJ2-1	-	TRBD2	TGTGCCACCAGTTATCGACCGGGACTAGGGAACAATGAGCAGTTCTTC	CATSYRPGLGNNEQFF
TRBV28	TRBJ1-1	-	TRBD1	TGTGGGGCAAGGGACAGCGTGAACACTGAAGCTTTCTTT	CGARDSVNTEAFF
TRBV14	TRBJ2-5	-	-	TGTGCCAGCAGCCGTAACGTGGGGGCGCTTTGGGAGACCCAGTACTTC	CASSRNVGALWETQYF
TRBV11-3	TRBJ2-7	-	TRBD1	TGTGCCAGCAGCCCCGGACAGGGATCCTACGAGCAGTACTTC	CASSPGQGSYEQYF
TRBV4-2	TRBJ2-1	-	-	TGTGCCAGCAGCCAGGCTCTGGGTAGCGGCCTTCCAAACTACAATGAGCAGTTCTTC	CASSQALGSGLPNYNEQFF
TRBV5-6	TRBJ1-5	-	-	TGTGCCAGCAGTTACGGACAGTTTAATCAGCCCCAGCATTTT	CASSYGQFNQPQHF
TRBV5-4	TRBJ1-4	-	-	TGTGCCAGCCACAGTCCAACTAATGAAAAACTGTTTTTT	CASHSPTNEKLFF
TRBV5-1	TRBJ2-7	-	TRBD2	TGCGCCAGCAGCCTAAATCCTGCACTAGCGAGTTACGAGCAGTACTTC	CASSLNPALASYEQYF
TRBV6-1	TRBJ2-7	-	TRBD2	TGTGCCAGCACCGGGACTAGCGTGTCCTACGAGCAGTACTTC	CASTGTSVSYEQYF
TRBV7-9	TRBJ1-5	-	-	TGTGCCAGCAGCCCCGATACTAATAGCAATCAGCCCCAGCATTTT	CASSPDTNSNQPQHF
TRBV28	TRBJ2-6	-	-	TGTGCCAGCAAGTTTATTGGGTCTGGGGCCAACGTCCTGACTTTC	CASKFIGSGANVLTF
TRBV29-1	TRBJ2-7	once	-	TGCAGCGTTGTGGGGATCCCCTCCTACGAGCAGTACTTC	CSVVGIPSYEQYF
TRBV29-1	TRBJ2-7	-	TRBD2	TGCAGCGTTGAAGGGGACTACACCTACGAGCAGTACTTC	CSVEGDYTYEQYF
TRBV19	TRBJ1-5	-	-	TGTGCCAGTAGTATTAGGCAGGGTAGCAATCAGCCCCAGCATTTT	CASSIRQGSNQPQHF
TRBV28	TRBJ1-4	few	-	TGTGCCAGCAGTTTCGGACAGAGGAAACTGTTTTTT	CASSFGQRKLFF
TRBV28	TRBJ1-2	-	-	TGTGCCAGCAGTTTGGGTTCGGGAACAAACTATGGCTACACCTTC	CASSLGSGTNYGYTF
TRBV4-1	TRBJ1-3	-	-	TGCGCCAGCAGCCAACCTATGCAGGGTAGGGGAAACACCATATATTTT	CASSQPMQGRGNTIYF
TRBV7-9	TRBJ2-2	-	-	TGTGCCAGCAGCCTTGACGCGAACACCGGGGAGCTGTTTTTT	CASSLDANTGELFF
TRBV28	TRBJ2-1	-	TRBD2	TGTGCCAGCAGTTTTGGCGGGAGGACTCCGAACAATGAGCAGTTCTTC	CASSFGGRTPNNEQFF
TRBV7-3	TRBJ2-1	-	-	TGTGCCAGCAGCCGAAAGGGTTCTGGAGAGCAGTTCTTC	CASSRKGSGEQFF
TRBV19	TRBJ1-1	few	TRBD1	TGTGCCAGTAGTAAAGGTGCTTGGACAGGGTTTACCACTGAAGCTTTCTTT	CASSKGAWTGFTTEAFF
TRBV6-5	TRBJ1-1	-	-	TGTGCCAGCAGTTACCGGGCCCTGAACACTGAAGCTTTCTTT	CASSYRALNTEAFF
TRBV7-9	TRBJ2-2	-	TRBD2	TGTGCCAGCAGCTTTCTAGCGGGAGGGAAGTACACCGGGGAGCTGTTTTTT	CASSFLAGGKYTGELFF
TRBV19	TRBJ2-2	-	-	TGTGCCAGTACCCCCCGGGACACTCACACCGGGGAGCTGTTTTTT	CASTPRDTHTGELFF
TRBV7-9	TRBJ2-7	-	TRBD1	TGTGCCAGCAGCCCTAACAGGGGTCTAAGCGAGCAGTACTTC	CASSPNRGLSEQYF
TRBV4-1	TRBJ1-1	-	TRBD1	TGCGCCAGCAGCCATTCGGACAGGGGGGCCACTGAAGCTTTCTTT	CASSHSDRGATEAFF
TRBV5-4	TRBJ2-3	-	TRBD1	TGTGCCAGCAGGTACGGACAGGGCTTAGGGACAGATACGCAGTATTTT	CASRYGQGLGTDTQYF
TRBV28	TRBJ2-7	-	TRBD2	TGTGCCAGCAGTTTTATGAGGCGGGAGAGCTACGAGCAGTACTTC	CASSFMRRESYEQYF
TRBV5-8	TRBJ1-2	-	-	TGTGCCAGCAGCTTGGCCGGCAATCGCTATGGCTACACCTTC	CASSLAGNRYGYTF
TRBV10-3	TRBJ1-1	few	TRBD1	TGTGCCATCAGGGGACAGGGGCTTGAAGCTTTCTTT	CAIRGQGLEAFF
TRBV19	TRBJ2-2	-	TRBD2	TGTGCCAGTAGTACTCGGACTAGCTCCGGCGGGGAGCTGTTTTTT	CASSTRTSSGGELFF